This TCR beta chain was identified during a study of T cell responses to AZD1222 COVID-19 vaccine. The CDR3 is made up of 16 amino acids. Germline CDR1 is SGHKS and CDR2 is YYEKEE (reference sequence). V lost 2 bases and J 0 bases, leaving 13 bases between the germline ends. TCRdb keeps only in-frame clones here, not all; method: immunoSEQ multiplex PCR. The sample has about 150,000 clones; approximately 87% are singletons. This clonotype was sampled from an adult in good health. The chain recombines TRBV5-5 with TRBJ2-3, with D possibly being TRBD2 (6 bases). This specimen was peripheral blood, taken on day 0 of MenACWY control vaccination. For the CDR3, the DNA is TGTGCCAGCAGCTTCTTGCCGGGAGATAGCACAGATACGCAGTATTTT. Encoded protein: CASSFLPGDSTDTQYF.